These 32 T cell receptor beta chains were all obtained from the same sample, sequenced in a study of blood T cell dynamics during melanoma immunotherapy (dated by TCRdb to 2019 to 2021). The time point label here, explained by the study, means: pre-treatment baseline. Library preparation was by the immunoSEQ multiplex PCR assay. Here the immuneACCESS table is served through TCRdb, limited to in-frame sequences with V and J called. Missing clones are a known gap in these copies; in checked studies unresolved V genes cover under half, and the rest lacks a known reason. Present in this sample are about 14,000 clones, 85% to 90% of which were seen just once. The top ten hold approximately 6% of the sample. This sample comprised blood, obtained from a patient treated with checkpoint blockade. Every receptor here comes from a human donor with melanoma.

The rearrangement uses TRBV2 and TRBJ1-1, with 7 bases identical to TRBD1. There are 15 residues in the CDR3. J lost 1 base, V lost 6 bases, and 8 bases had no gene match. Germline assignment: CDR1 SNHLY and CDR2 FYNNEI. Written as DNA, the CDR3 is TGTGCCAGCAGCGAAACGGGACAGCCGAACACTGAAGCTTTCTTT. Amino acids: CASSETGQPNTEAFF.

This clone appeared a single time. The chain is built from TRBV5-6 and TRBJ1-1; D ambiguous. Trimming stripped 2 bases from V and 2 bases from J, with 7 bases between. Per the germline V gene, CDR1 is SGHDT and CDR2 is YYEEEE. The CDR3 totals 13 residues. The CDR3 sequence is CASSFFLNTEAFF. The CDR3 DNA is TGTGCCAGCAGCTTTTTTTTAAACACTGAAGCTTTCTTT.

The V and J genes are TRBV6-5 and TRBJ1-1, with a possible D match to TRBD1 (6 bases). Germline assignment: CDR1 MNHEY and CDR2 SVGAGI. This CDR3 contains 14 residues. V dropped 4 bases and J dropped 0 bases, with 9 bases sitting between them. For the CDR3, the DNA is TGTGCCAGCAGTTCGGGGGGCCTGAACACTGAAGCTTTCTTT. As protein: CASSSGGLNTEAFF.

There are a few counts of this clone. This chain uses TRBV29-1 with TRBJ1-4, with a weak D call TRBD1 (5 bases). The CDR3 sequence is 13 residues long. From germline, CDR1 is SQVTM and CDR2 ANQGSEA. V was trimmed by 0 bases and J by 10 bases, leaving 12 bases between them. The DNA of the CDR3 is TGCAGCGTTGAAGACAGGGCCCGGGGAAAACTGTTTTTT. Translation: CSVEDRARGKLFF.

This clone was picked up one time. This chain connects TRBV28 to TRBJ1-6, with no clear D. Germline V gene lookup returns CDR1 MDHEN and CDR2 SYDVKM. Trimming cost V 6 bases and J 9 bases, with 12 bases left between them. The CDR3 has 13 residues. This chain's CDR3 is CASSRGVGSPLHF. CDR3 nucleotides: TGTGCCAGCAGCCGCGGGGTAGGTTCACCCCTCCACTTT.

The chain uses TRBV5-1 and TRBJ2-7; TRBD1 or TRBD2 may be the D gene (5 bases each). V was cut by 4 bases and J by 5 bases, with 16 bases left in between. The length of the CDR3 is 14 residues. From germline, CDR1 is SGHRS and CDR2 YFSETQ. The CDR3 sequence: CASSPRVGGNEQYF. CDR3 in DNA: TGCGCCAGCAGCCCCAGAGTTGGGGGAAACGAGCAGTACTTC.

The V call is TRBV4-3, the J call TRBJ1-2; D is possibly TRBD1 (5 bases). The V end lost 0 bases, the J end lost 4 bases, and 18 bases lay between the germline ends. Germline CDR1 LGHNA, CDR2 YSLEER. This CDR3 comprises 17 residues. The CDR3 loop reads CASSQEHGQGAVYGYTF. The CDR3 nucleotides read TGCGCCAGCAGCCAAGAACATGGGCAGGGTGCGGTCTATGGCTACACCTTC.

This clone was counted only a few times. V gene TRBV19 combines with J gene TRBJ1-6; 7 positions match TRBD1. This CDR3 has 13 amino acids. The germline V gene has CDR1 LNHDA and CDR2 SQIVND (reference sequence). The J segment lost 10 bases and the V segment lost 4 bases, leaving 4 bases of the junction unmatched. The CDR3 nucleotides read TGTGCCAGTAGTACCGTGACAGGGTCACCCCTCCACTTT. This translates into CASSTVTGSPLHF.

This chain connects TRBV7-2 to TRBJ2-4; perhaps TRBD1 as D (5 bases). Germline-derived CDR1 and CDR2 are SGHTA and FQGNSA. The CDR3 sequence is 16 residues long. Between the trimmed V and J ends, which lost 1 base and 0 bases, there was a span of 10 bases. This CDR3 reads CASSLEFRVAKNIQYF. The CDR3 nucleotides read TGTGCCAGCAGCTTAGAGTTCAGGGTAGCCAAAAACATTCAGTACTTC.

The chain employs TRBV9 and TRBJ2-3, with D possibly matching TRBD2 (7 bases). Trimming removed 7 bases from V and 0 bases from J, with 12 bases in between. This CDR3 has 14 amino acids. The germline CDR1 and CDR2 sequences are SGDLS and YYNGEE. CDR3 protein: CASGGGLSTDTQYF. Written as DNA, the CDR3 is TGTGCCAGCGGCGGGGGCCTTAGCACAGATACGCAGTATTTT.

The chain carries TRBV18 and TRBJ1-3, with a weak D call TRBD1 (5 bases). The V gene lost 3 bases and the J gene lost 0 bases, with 9 bases spanning the gap. The CDR3 extends over 15 amino acids. Germline CDR1 and CDR2: KGHSH and LQKENI. CDR3 DNA sequence: TGTGCCAGCTCACCGACAGCACTCTCTGGAAACACCATATATTTT. Its translation: CASSPTALSGNTIYF.

This rearrangement joins TRBV18 to TRBJ1-1; the match to TRBD1 covers 8 bases. V was clipped by 2 bases and J by 5 bases; unmatched bases: 4. Germline V lookup: CDR1 KGHSH, CDR2 LQKENI. This CDR3 has 14 residues. The CDR3 spells CASSPARTGTEAFF. The CDR3 coding sequence is TGTGCCAGCTCACCAGCTAGGACAGGGACTGAAGCTTTCTTT. Full variable domain (rest looked up from reference TRBV18 and TRBJ1-1): NAGVMQNPRHLVRRRGQEARLRCSPMKGHSHVYWYRQLPEEGLKFMVYLQKENIIDESGMPKERFSAEFPKEGPSILRIQQVVRGDSAAYFCASSPARTGTEAFFGQGTRLTVV.

This clone was seen just once. V usage is TRBV13 and J usage is TRBJ1-5, with D perhaps TRBD1 (6 bases). V was pared by 6 bases and J by 0 bases, with 21 bases between. CDR3 length: 18 amino acids. CDR1 PRHDT and CDR2 FYEKMQ come from the germline V gene (reference sequence). CDR3 protein: CASSQGGGHPYSNQPQHF. The CDR3, as DNA: TGTGCCAGCAGTCAAGGGGGGGGACACCCCTATAGCAATCAGCCCCAGCATTTT. Looking up the rest from reference TRBV13 and TRBJ1-5 gives the full variable domain: AAGVIQSPRHLIKEKRETATLKCYPIPRHDTVYWYQQGPGQDPQFLISFYEKMQSDKGSIPDRFSAQQFSDYHSELNMSSLELGDSALYFCASSQGGGHPYSNQPQHFGDGTRLSIL.

The genes are TRBV10-1 and TRBJ2-2; 8 bases match TRBD1. V lost 8 bases to trimming and J lost 6 bases; unmatched junction nucleotides: 5. Germline values: CDR1 WNHNN, CDR2 SYGVQD (reference sequence). This CDR3 contains 13 residues. The CDR3 here is CASGQGGSGELFF. The CDR3 DNA reads TGCGCCAGCGGACAGGGAGGATCCGGGGAGCTGTTTTTT.

The V call is TRBV6-1, the J call TRBJ2-3; 11 bases map to TRBD2. V lost 2 bases and J lost 4; bases outside the gene matches: 2. There are 15 residues in the CDR3. Per germline, CDR1 MNHNS and CDR2 SASEGT. The CDR3: CASSEFSGGADTQYF. The CDR3 DNA reads TGTGCCAGCAGTGAATTTAGCGGGGGGGCAGATACGCAGTATTTT.

In its sample, this clone was seen a few times. The genes are TRBV11-2 and TRBJ2-5; D unresolved. This CDR3 region has 15 residues. Between the trimmed V and J ends, which lost 4 bases and 1 base, there was a span of 13 bases. Germline V lookup: CDR1 SGHAT, CDR2 FQNNGV. CDR3: CASSSIRRSQETQYF. CDR3 DNA sequence: TGTGCCAGCAGCTCGATCAGACGGAGCCAAGAGACCCAGTACTTC.

V and J are TRBV7-2 and TRBJ1-5; D perhaps matches TRBD1 (6 bases). Germline V gene data show CDR1 as SGHTA and CDR2 as FQGNSA. V lost 5 bases and J 5 bases, leaving 10 bases between the germline ends. The CDR3 has 13 residues. The CDR3 DNA sequence: TGTGCCAGCAGCGGACAGCCCCATCAGCCCCAGCATTTT. This encodes CASSGQPHQPQHF.

V is TRBV5-5 and J is TRBJ1-4; no reliable D call. The V end was cut by 4 bases, the J end by 3 bases, with 13 bases between. CDR3 length equals 15 residues. Germline CDR1 SGHKS, CDR2 YYEKEE (reference sequence). CDR3 residues: CASSPGSGANEKLFF. The CDR3 DNA is TGTGCCAGCAGCCCTGGGAGTGGGGCTAATGAAAAACTGTTTTTT.

The chain recombines TRBV18 with TRBJ2-3; D might be TRBD2 (6 bases). V lost 6 bases, J lost 6 bases, and 25 bases lay in between. CDR3 length: 17 amino acids. The germline V gene has CDR1 KGHSH and CDR2 LQKENI. The CDR3 nucleotides read TGTGCCAGCTCTGATCCGGGCAGGGAGGTTAGATCCGATACGCAGTATTTT. Amino acid sequence: CASSDPGREVRSDTQYF.

Here the CDR3 DNA reads TGTGCCAGCAGCCACAAAGGGCGCGGAGTTGGTAGCACAGATACGCAGTATTTT. This gives the protein CASSHKGRGVGSTDTQYF. The V call is TRBV21-1, the J call TRBJ2-3. TRBV21-1 represents a pseudogene. This CDR3 comprises 18 residues.

This chain links TRBV2 with TRBJ2-5, with D unclear. Looked up from germline, CDR1 is SNHLY and CDR2 is FYNNEI. This CDR3 region has 12 residues. Trimming removed 4 bases from V and 4 bases from J, with 7 bases in between. The DNA of the CDR3 is TGTGCCAGCAGTGGTGGCGCAGAGACCCAGTACTTC. It is translated as CASSGGAETQYF.

The V call is TRBV5-6, the J call TRBJ2-7; 7 bases fit TRBD2. The CDR3 totals 14 residues. Germline trimming cut 1 base from V and 6 bases from J; bases unmatched to any gene: 7. The germline V gene has CDR1 SGHDT and CDR2 YYEEEE. The CDR3 nucleotides are TGTGCCAGCAGCTTGATAGCGGGTCCAGGCGAGCAGTACTTC. Protein sequence: CASSLIAGPGEQYF. The full variable domain, rest sourced from reference TRBV5-6 and TRBJ2-7, is DAGVTQSPTHLIKTRGQQVTLRCSPKSGHDTVSWYQQALGQGPQFIFQYYEEEERQRGNFPDRFSGHQFPNYSSELNVNALLLGDSALYLCASSLIAGPGEQYFGPGTRLTVT.

The V gene is TRBV7-3, the J gene TRBJ2-2, with TRBD1 as a possible D gene (5 bases). Between the trimmed V and J ends, which lost 4 bases and 6 bases, there was a span of 9 bases. Germline assignment: CDR1 SGHTA and CDR2 FQGTGA. The CDR3 is 13 amino acids. The CDR3 bases are TGTGCCAGCAGCTCGACAGTTCCCGGGGAGCTGTTTTTT. Protein sequence: CASSSTVPGELFF.

In this sample, this clone turned up a few times. The V gene is TRBV18, the J gene TRBJ1-5; D possibly corresponds to TRBD1 (5 bases). The CDR3 has 14 amino acids. Germline CDR1 is KGHSH and CDR2 is LQKENI. V lost 6 bases, J lost 2 bases, and 11 bases lay in between. The CDR3 DNA is TGTGCCAGCTCTCTCGGGGGAGGCAATCAGCCCCAGCATTTT. Its protein product is CASSLGGGNQPQHF.

The chain is built from TRBV9 and TRBJ2-7; 14 nucleotides align to TRBD2. Germline V lookup: CDR1 SGDLS, CDR2 YYNGEE. There are 16 residues in the CDR3. Germline trimming cut 0 bases from V and 2 bases from J; bases unmatched to any gene: 1. CDR3 loop: CASSVETSGGAYEQYV. The CDR3 DNA sequence: TGTGCCAGCAGCGTAGAGACTAGCGGGGGGGCCTACGAGCAGTACGTC.

The chain joins TRBV19 to TRBJ1-6; D gene ambiguous. The CDR3 extends over 15 amino acids. Trimming removed 6 bases from V and 3 bases from J, with 12 bases in between. Per germline, CDR1 LNHDA and CDR2 SQIVND (reference sequence). In DNA, the CDR3 is TGTGCCAGTAGCCCCTCCGGCGGCTATAATTCACCCCTCCACTTT. This sequence encodes CASSPSGGYNSPLHF.

J is TRBJ1-1 and V is TRBV6-5, with a weak D call TRBD1 (6 bases). The V end was cut by 0 bases, the J end by 2 bases, with 13 bases between. This CDR3 is 16 amino acids long. CDR1 and CDR2 (germline): MNHEY, SVGAGI. CDR3 in amino acids: CASSYSTPGQNTEAFF. The CDR3 nucleotides read TGTGCCAGCAGTTACTCGACCCCGGGACAAAACACTGAAGCTTTCTTT.

In this sample, this clone turned up once. V is TRBV5-8 and J is TRBJ1-6; no clear D. CDR3 length: 16 amino acids. Germline CDR1 is SGHTS and CDR2 is YDEGEE. The V and J ends lost 4 bases and 7 bases respectively, with 18 bases between them. CDR3 nucleotides: TGTGCCAGCAGCGATACTAAAGTGGCAGAAAATTCACCCCTCCACTTT. Translating it yields CASSDTKVAENSPLHF.

DNA of the CDR3: TGTGCCAGCAGTGAATTAATCTCCTCCGGGGGAGAGCAGTTCTTC. Its translation: CASSELISSGGEQFF. The V call is TRBV6-1, the J call TRBJ2-1, with D perhaps matching TRBD2 (6 bases). V dropped 2 bases and J dropped 10 bases, with 18 bases sitting between them. The CDR3 spans 15 residues. Germline-derived CDR1 and CDR2 are MNHNS and SASEGT.

V gene TRBV5-1 combines with J gene TRBJ2-2; TRBD1 aligns across 8 bases. The CDR3 runs to 15 residues. The ends lost 4 bases at V and 1 base at J; junction bases unmatched: 3. Germline CDR1 SGHRS, CDR2 YFSETQ. The CDR3 reads CASSPDRGNTGELFF. CDR3 bases: TGCGCCAGCAGCCCCGACAGGGGGAACACCGGGGAGCTGTTTTTT. Filled out from reference TRBV5-1 and TRBJ2-2, the complete variable domain reads KAGVTQTPRYLIKTRGQQVTLSCSPISGHRSVSWYQQTPGQGLQFLFEYFSETQRNKGNFPGRFSGRQFSNSRSEMNVSTLELGDSALYLCASSPDRGNTGELFFGEGSRLTVL.

The chain links TRBV7-2 to TRBJ1-2; D unclear. Germline-derived CDR1 and CDR2 are SGHTA and FQGNSA. Trimming stripped 2 bases from V and 2 bases from J, with 15 bases between. This CDR3 has 16 amino acids. In DNA form, the CDR3 reads TGTGCCAGCAGCTTATTCCGAGGAGGAGAAAACTATGGCTACACCTTC. Translating gives CASSLFRGGENYGYTF.

V usage is TRBV7-9 and J usage is TRBJ2-3; unclear D gene. The germline V gene encodes CDR1 SEHNR and CDR2 FQNEAQ (reference sequence). Deletions cut 5 bases from V and 2 bases from J, with 14 bases between. There are 15 residues in the CDR3. CDR3 protein: CASSLGSFTTDTQYF. For the CDR3, the DNA is TGTGCCAGCAGCCTAGGAAGCTTTACCACAGATACGCAGTATTTT.